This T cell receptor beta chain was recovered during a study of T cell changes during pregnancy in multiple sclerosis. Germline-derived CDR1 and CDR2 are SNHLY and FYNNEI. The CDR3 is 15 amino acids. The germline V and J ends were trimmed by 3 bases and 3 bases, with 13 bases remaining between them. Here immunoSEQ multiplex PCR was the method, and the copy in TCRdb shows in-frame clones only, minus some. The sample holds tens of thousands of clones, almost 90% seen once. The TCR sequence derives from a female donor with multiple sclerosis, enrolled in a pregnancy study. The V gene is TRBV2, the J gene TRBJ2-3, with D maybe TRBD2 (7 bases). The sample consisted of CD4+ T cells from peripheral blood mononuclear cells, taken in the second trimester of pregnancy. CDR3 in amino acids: CASSEGGPGTDTQYF. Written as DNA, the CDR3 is TGTGCCAGCAGTGAGGGGGGGCCAGGGACAGATACGCAGTATTTT. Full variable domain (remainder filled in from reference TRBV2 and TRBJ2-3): EPEVTQTPSHQVTQMGQEVILRCVPISNHLYFYWYRQILGQKVEFLVSFYNNEISEKSEIFDDQFSVERPDGSNFTLKIRSTKLEDSAMYFCASSEGGPGTDTQYFGPGTRLTVL.